This TCR beta chain stems from a study of T-cell memory formation after mild COVID-19. Regarding this clonotype: Antigen specificity is unknown.

Study-level points and caveats: While clones contracting from day 15 to 85 were balanced between CD4 and CD8, later expanders leaned CD4+. Shrinking CD4+ clones resided mostly in CM and EM, and CD8+ ones in EMRA. Cross-reactive memory appears to have joined, as suggested by some responding clones showing up in pre-infection memory.

After 5'RACE with constant-segment primers, TCR alpha and TCR beta cDNA libraries carrying sample barcodes and UMIs were obtained. TCRdb re-called the 5' RACE reads through MiXCR, storing one row per CDR3 protein. The table records under 450,000 distinct CDR3 sequences, around 20% of them present only once. This CDR3 comprises 16 residues. Trimming pared 2 bases from V and 4 bases from J, leaving 17 bases between. The material sequenced was PBMCs or a T cell subset sorted from them (not recorded which). This sequence joins TRBV12-3 or TRBV12-4 and TRBJ1-2, with a possible D match to TRBD1 (5 bases). This TCR was recovered from a man younger than 30 who had mild COVID-19 (a few samples of this study predate the infection). Cell type and time point are not known. The CDR3 spells CASSLIPPGRAYGYTF. The CDR3 bases are TGTGCCAGCAGTTTAATCCCTCCGGGCAGGGCCTATGGCTACACCTTC.